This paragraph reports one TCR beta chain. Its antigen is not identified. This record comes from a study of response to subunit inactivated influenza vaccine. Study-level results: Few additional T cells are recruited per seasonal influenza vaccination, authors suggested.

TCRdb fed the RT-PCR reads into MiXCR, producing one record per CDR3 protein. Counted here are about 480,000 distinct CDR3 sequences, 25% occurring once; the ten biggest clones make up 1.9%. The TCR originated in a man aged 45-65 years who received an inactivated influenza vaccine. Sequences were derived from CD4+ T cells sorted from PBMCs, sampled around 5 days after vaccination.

The CDR3 loop reads CASSFGDSLNEQFF. DNA for the CDR3: TGTGCCAGCAGCTTTGGGGACAGCCTCAATGAGCAGTTCTTC. V gene TRBV7-9 combines with J gene TRBJ2-1, with 7 bases lining up with TRBD1. Germline-derived CDR1 and CDR2 are SEHNR and FQNEAQ (reference sequence). The CDR3 contains 14 residues. V was pared by 3 bases and J by 6 bases, with 5 bases of the junction left unmatched.